Listed below are T cell receptor beta chains from one sample, sequenced in a study of blood T cell repertoires in COVID-19. Using immunoSEQ multiplex PCR, the repertoire was profiled, and TCRdb retains in-frame clones only, with some absent. There are tens of thousands of clones in the sample; 85% to 90% occur only once, and about 7.6% lies in the top ten. The sample comprised peripheral blood. All receptors derive from a woman aged 70-85 years with acute or convalescent COVID-19. Each CDR3 is given with its conserved first and last residue. The order of the fields is J gene, V gene, CDR3 protein.

j_gene: TRBJ1-6; v_gene: TRBV28; CDR3aa: CASSLGDRGNSPLHF
j_gene: TRBJ1-3; v_gene: TRBV9; CDR3aa: CASSVSGGPSGNTIYF
j_gene: TRBJ2-3; v_gene: TRBV5-4; CDR3aa: CASSLQLAGGTDTQYF
j_gene: TRBJ1-2; v_gene: TRBV30; CDR3aa: CAWSPPGGNGYTF
j_gene: TRBJ2-7; v_gene: TRBV28; CDR3aa: CASSRQGAGEQYF
j_gene: TRBJ2-4; v_gene: TRBV2; CDR3aa: CASSLRNQGARDIQYF
j_gene: TRBJ1-6; v_gene: TRBV5-4; CDR3aa: CASSPSGTGVSPLHF
j_gene: TRBJ2-3; v_gene: TRBV2; CDR3aa: CASREGQGPDTQYF
j_gene: TRBJ2-1; v_gene: TRBV6-2/TRBV6-3; CDR3aa: CASSLYPYFGTSGSGNEQFF
j_gene: TRBJ1-2; v_gene: TRBV7-2; CDR3aa: CASSPQGSLGGYTF
j_gene: TRBJ2-2; v_gene: TRBV6-5; CDR3aa: CASSRTSGAGELFF
j_gene: TRBJ1-4; v_gene: TRBV5-1; CDR3aa: CASSLSGGLTNEKLFF
j_gene: TRBJ2-7; v_gene: TRBV2; CDR3aa: CASIAESSYEQYF
j_gene: TRBJ1-5; v_gene: TRBV19; CDR3aa: CASRNTGKSNQPQHF
j_gene: TRBJ1-4; v_gene: TRBV9; CDR3aa: CASSVGGTVNEKLFF
j_gene: TRBJ1-1; v_gene: TRBV6-5; CDR3aa: CASRKTGTAEAFF
j_gene: TRBJ2-1; v_gene: TRBV7-6; CDR3aa: CASSPYPSLRRDYNEQFF